This TCR beta chain was found in a study of shared clonotypes between healthy human individuals. Clones were sequenced by immunoSEQ multiplex PCR, and TCRdb holds only the in-frame ones, with some missing. There are millions of clones in the sample; 85% to 95% occur only once, and 0.1% to 0.15% lies in the top ten. CDR1 is SNHLY and CDR2 is FYNNEI in the germline V gene. Trimming removed 2 bases from V and 4 bases from J; junction bases left unmatched: 7. The CDR3 runs 16 residues. The sequence derives from a man aged 18 to 29 in good health. The chain links TRBV2 to TRBJ2-3, with 9 nucleotides matching TRBD1. Sequenced input: naive CD4+ T cells sorted from blood. Subset indicated: CD45RA+ positively selected. This CDR3 reads CASSESTGGWADTQYF. The DNA for the CDR3 is TGTGCCAGCAGTGAATCAACAGGGGGCTGGGCAGATACGCAGTATTTT.